One T cell receptor (beta chain) is described in this entry. The data belong to a study of blood T cell repertoires in COVID-19. Enrolment of Seattle patients took place during active infection, and they were followed longitudinally. Profiling relied on immunoSEQ multiplex PCR, and the TCRdb table lists in-frame clones only, not all of them. The sample shows approximately 250,000 clones, 88% of them seen only once. The clonotype comes from a woman between 70 and 85 years old with COVID-19, enrolled during active disease. The sample consisted of peripheral blood.

The chain's CDR3 is CASSFSLSQGPTGELFF. CDR3 DNA sequence: TGTGCCAGCAGCTTTAGTCTATCGCAGGGGCCCACCGGGGAGCTGTTTTTT. The genes are TRBV7-2 and TRBJ2-2; a possible D gene is TRBD1 (6 bases). The CDR3 loop spans 17 amino acids. The germline V and J ends were trimmed by 3 bases and 4 bases, with 18 bases remaining between them. From germline, CDR1 is SGHTA and CDR2 FQGNSA. The full variable domain, its missing parts supplied by reference TRBV7-2 and TRBJ2-2, is GAGVSQSPSNKVTEKGKDVELRCDPISGHTALYWYRQSLGQGLEFLIYFQGNSAPDKSGLPSDRFSAERTGGSVSTLTIQRTQQEDSAVYLCASSFSLSQGPTGELFFGEGSRLTVL.